What follows are 13 T cell receptor beta chains derived from one specimen sequenced in a study of cytomegalovirus exposure and HLA in healthy donors (dated by TCRdb to 2017 to 2019). The library was built by means of the immunoSEQ multiplex PCR assay. A mixture of 60 forward primers for TCR Vbeta segments and 13 reverse primers for TCR Jbeta segments was used in the multiplex PCR. This immuneACCESS table, as held by TCRdb, lists in-frame sequences with V and J called but not all clones. Of the missing ones, under half trace to an unresolved V gene in checked studies; the others have no known cause. The sample's records list approximately 100,000 clones. 15% to 17% of the sample is taken by the ten largest. Specimen: PBMCs. The receptors were gathered from a man aged 45-65 years in good health and CMV-seropositive.

This rearrangement joins TRBV4-3 to TRBJ2-1, with 10 positions matching TRBD2. V lost 0 bases and J lost 6; bases outside the gene matches: 5. This CDR3 is 16 amino acids long. Germline V gives CDR1 LGHNA, CDR2 YSLEER. The CDR3 sequence: CASSQDELAGVNEQFF. The DNA of the CDR3 is TGCGCCAGCAGCCAAGACGAGCTAGCGGGAGTCAATGAGCAGTTCTTC.

The chain carries TRBV5-6 and TRBJ1-3, with a possible D match to TRBD1 (5 bases). Germline lookup yields CDR1 SGHDT and CDR2 YYEEEE. Between the trimmed V and J ends, which lost 0 bases and 3 bases, there was a span of 10 bases. The CDR3 is 15 amino acids. This CDR3 reads CASSLGGLVGNTIYF. CDR3 in DNA: TGTGCCAGCAGCTTGGGGGGCCTGGTTGGAAACACCATATATTTT.

The chain has TRBV4-3 and TRBJ1-2, with a possible D match to TRBD1 (5 bases). The CDR3 is 14 amino acids. CDR1 and CDR2 from the germline V gene are LGHNA and YSLEER. V lost 2 bases, J lost 5 bases, and 12 bases lay in between. The CDR3 spells CASSQTPQGYGYTF. The CDR3 DNA reads TGCGCCAGCAGCCAAACGCCCCAGGGTTATGGCTACACCTTC.

The chain combines TRBV5-5 with TRBJ1-5; no reliable D call. Germline V gives CDR1 SGHKS, CDR2 YYEKEE (reference sequence). V lost 0 bases and J 1 base, leaving 11 bases between the germline ends. This CDR3 has 16 amino acids. Here the CDR3 DNA reads TGTGCCAGCAGCTTGGCCACGGGTTCGAGCAATCAGCCCCAGCATTTT. Residues: CASSLATGSSNQPQHF.

The chain carries TRBV9 and TRBJ1-2, with D possibly being TRBD1 (5 bases). V dropped 4 bases and J dropped 2 bases, with 15 bases sitting between them. The CDR3 length is 15 residues. In germline, CDR1 is SGDLS, CDR2 YYNGEE. DNA of the CDR3: TGTGCCAGCAGCCCCCCTGTCGGGGGAAACTATGGCTACACCTTC. It is translated as CASSPPVGGNYGYTF.

This rearrangement joins TRBV27 to TRBJ2-7, with D hard to call. Germline V gene lookup returns CDR1 MNHEY and CDR2 SMNVEV (reference sequence). The CDR3 has 15 amino acids. V dropped 2 bases and J dropped 6 bases, with 17 bases sitting between them. The CDR3 sequence is CASSLVALGDTEQYF. In DNA form, the CDR3 reads TGTGCCAGCAGTTTAGTAGCATTAGGCGATACCGAGCAGTACTTC.

This rearrangement joins TRBV21-1 to TRBJ1-2; the D segment call TRBD1 is taken from the table without a DNA check. TRBV21-1 is reported as a pseudogene. The CDR3 is made up of 14 amino acids. For the CDR3, the DNA is TGTGCCAGCAGCATTAGAGGGACAGGGTATGGCTACACCTTC. This translates into CASSIRGTGYGYTF.

The chain has TRBV7-2 and TRBJ1-5; the D is unclear. Looked up from germline, CDR1 is SGHTA and CDR2 is FQGNSA. There are 13 residues in the CDR3. V dropped 6 bases and J dropped 3 bases, with 9 bases sitting between them. The CDR3 loop reads CASSYHFNQPQHF. The CDR3 DNA reads as TGTGCCAGCAGTTACCACTTCAATCAGCCCCAGCATTTT.

This rearrangement joins TRBV29-1 to TRBJ1-2; 8 nucleotides align to TRBD1. This CDR3 has 13 amino acids. Germline V gene data show CDR1 as SQVTM and CDR2 as ANQGSEA. Trimming took 7 bases from V and 7 from J; bases not matched to a gene: 11. The CDR3 sequence: CSASQGAVSGYTF. Written as DNA, the CDR3 is TGCAGCGCGAGCCAGGGGGCAGTTAGTGGCTACACCTTC.

This rearrangement joins TRBV28 to TRBJ1-3, with 7 bases identical to TRBD1. There are 14 residues in the CDR3. J gave up 4 bases and V 6 bases, and 6 bases lay outside the gene matches. The germline V gene encodes CDR1 MDHEN and CDR2 SYDVKM. CDR3 amino acids: CASRVRTGGNTIYF. The CDR3, as DNA: TGTGCCAGCAGGGTGAGGACAGGCGGAAACACCATATATTTT.

This chain uses TRBV5-1 with TRBJ1-1; D perhaps matches TRBD1 (6 bases). Germline loops: CDR1 SGHRS, CDR2 YFSETQ. This CDR3 contains 14 residues. Trimming removed 5 bases from V and 1 base from J, with 12 bases in between. CDR3 sequence: CASRPTGKNTEAFF. CDR3 DNA sequence: TGCGCCAGCAGGCCCACAGGGAAGAACACTGAAGCTTTCTTT.

This sequence joins TRBV14 and TRBJ1-1, with a tentative D call TRBD1 (5 bases). Germline CDR1 and CDR2: SGHDN and FVKESK. This CDR3 is 15 amino acids long. Trimming cost V 1 base and J 1 base, with 10 bases left between them. DNA of the CDR3: TGTGCCAGCAGCCAAGGTTTGGGGCGGAACACTGAAGCTTTCTTT. Encoded protein: CASSQGLGRNTEAFF.

V usage is TRBV30 and J usage is TRBJ2-1; D remains unclear. From germline, CDR1 is GTSNPN and CDR2 SVGIG (reference sequence). V was clipped by 5 bases and J by 8 bases, with 10 bases between them. The CDR3 length is 11 residues. CDR3 sequence (DNA): TGTGCCTGGGCCCCCAGCGATGAGCAGTTCTTC. Its translation: CAWAPSDEQFF.